Listed here are 2 T cell receptor beta chains from one sample, sequenced in a study of T cell responses to AZD1222 COVID-19 vaccine (dated by TCRdb to about 2021). Preparation of the library involved the immunoSEQ multiplex PCR assay. Not all clones reach the TCRdb copy of this immuneACCESS table, which keeps in-frame sequences only. Checked studies attribute under half of the gap to unresolved V genes and leave the rest unexplained. This sample holds approximately 210,000 clones; approximately 94% were observed only once. Clones ranked in the top ten supply over 1.5% of the sample. Sample time point, as interpreted from the label and publication: about 28 days (+/-7) after the second vaccine dose. This sample's treatment or condition label indicates: meningococcal conjugate vaccine given as trial control. The source material was peripheral blood, sampled 28 days after the second dose of the MenACWY control vaccine. Receptor source: an adult who received the MenACWY meningococcal vaccine as a control.

V and J are TRBV13 and TRBJ2-3; D is ambiguous. The V and J ends lost 9 bases and 1 base respectively, with 11 bases between them. The length of the CDR3 is 13 residues. Germline V gene lookup returns CDR1 PRHDT and CDR2 FYEKMQ (reference sequence). The CDR3 sequence is CASQVRGTDTQYF. The CDR3 nucleotides read TGTGCCAGTCAGGTGCGTGGCACAGATACGCAGTATTTT.

The chain uses TRBV14 and TRBJ1-1; a weak D match, TRBD1 (5 bases). Trimming removed 0 bases at V and 1 base at J, with 18 bases between. The germline gives CDR1 SGHDN, CDR2 FVKESK. CDR3 size: 18 residues. CDR3 nucleotide sequence: TGTGCCAGCAGCCAAGATATGTGGGGCCACTCGGGGAACACTGAAGCTTTCTTT. Translated: CASSQDMWGHSGNTEAFF.